This T cell receptor (beta chain) was documented in a study of Ad26.COV2.S vaccination and SARS-CoV-2 variants. Generated by immunoSEQ multiplex PCR, the TCRdb table keeps only in-frame clones and is missing some. The data show roughly 700,000 clones, 89% seen once. CDR3 length: 16 amino acids. V was cut by 3 bases and J by 4 bases, with 13 bases left in between. Germline CDR1 LNHDA, CDR2 SQIVND (reference sequence). The sample's treatment: 15 to 20 received Ad26.COV2.S at low or high dose, single or two shots; 5 received placebo; per-sample allocation not given. Sampling happened 63 days after the first vaccine or placebo injection.

The chain employs TRBV19 and TRBJ2-6, with D possibly being TRBD1 (6 bases). The material sequenced was peripheral blood, taken in a trial of Ad26.COV2.S vaccine versus placebo. The receptor's source is a person between 18 and 59 years old who received the Ad26.COV2.S COVID-19 vaccine or a placebo. Here the CDR3 reads CASSMLGGAGANVLTF. CDR3 nucleotide sequence: TGTGCCAGTAGTATGCTAGGGGGAGCCGGGGCCAACGTCCTGACTTTC.